A selection of T cell receptor beta chains follows, all from one sample in a study of shared clonotypes between healthy human individuals. Clones were sequenced by immunoSEQ multiplex PCR, and TCRdb holds only the in-frame ones, with some missing. Among fewer than 850,000 clones listed, 96% were seen once. The sequencing input was naive CD8+ T cells sorted from blood. Every receptor here comes from a man under 40 in good health. Each CDR3 is given with its conserved first and last residue. D genes are given only for firm matches. A clone size is listed for some rows: how often the clone was seen (once, few, many), or a class if it is expanded.

cdr3_length | j_call | clone_size | v_call | d_call | cdr3_aa | cdr3_nt
11 | TRBJ2-7 | few | TRBV27 | - | CASSSGYEQYF | TGTGCCAGCAGTTCTGGGTACGAGCAGTACTTC
12 | TRBJ2-5 | - | TRBV11-2 | - | CASSLSGETQYF | TGTGCCAGCAGCTTAAGTGGCGAGACCCAGTACTTC
21 | TRBJ2-3 | - | TRBV2 | - | CASSEGVVSQGRGGSTDTQYF | TGTGCCAGCAGTGAAGGGGTCGTTAGCCAGGGGCGCGGCGGAAGCACAGATACGCAGTATTTT
13 | TRBJ2-5 | - | TRBV7-2 | - | CASSYEIQETQYF | TGTGCCAGCAGCTACGAGATCCAAGAGACCCAGTACTTC
11 | TRBJ2-7 | - | TRBV28 | - | CASDRGYEQYF | TGTGCCAGCGACCGTGGCTACGAGCAGTACTTC
17 | TRBJ2-2 | once | TRBV11-2 | - | CASRSQGRGSNTGELFF | TGTGCCAGCAGGTCTCAGGGTCGGGGGTCGAACACCGGGGAGCTGTTTTTT
17 | TRBJ2-2 | - | TRBV11-2 | TRBD1 | CASSLGPQQGDTGELFF | TGTGCCAGCAGCTTAGGCCCCCAACAGGGGGACACCGGGGAGCTGTTTTTT
16 | TRBJ2-7 | - | TRBV27 | - | CASSLLVQGFPYEQYF | TGTGCCAGCAGCCTCCTCGTACAGGGATTTCCCTACGAGCAGTACTTC
15 | TRBJ2-7 | - | TRBV6-1 | TRBD1 | CASSSSRGLTYEQYF | TGTGCCAGCAGTAGCTCCAGGGGGCTAACCTACGAGCAGTACTTC
14 | TRBJ2-1 | - | TRBV6-5 | TRBD1 | CASSRTGHYNEQFF | TGTGCCAGCAGCAGGACAGGACATTACAATGAGCAGTTCTTC
16 | TRBJ1-2 | - | TRBV5-1 | TRBD1 | CASSLDRGRVGYGYTF | TGCGCCAGCAGCTTGGACAGGGGGCGGGTTGGCTATGGCTACACCTTC
14 | TRBJ2-5 | - | TRBV9 | - | CASSVWATGETQYF | TGTGCCAGCAGCGTATGGGCTACAGGGGAGACCCAGTACTTC
14 | TRBJ2-7 | - | TRBV27 | - | CASAEARYADEQYF | TGTGCCAGCGCTGAGGCCAGGTATGCCGACGAGCAGTACTTC
14 | TRBJ2-7 | - | TRBV27 | TRBD1 | CASSRQGPTYEQYF | TGTGCCAGCAGCCGACAGGGGCCTACGTACGAGCAGTACTTC
17 | TRBJ1-1 | - | TRBV5-1 | TRBD1 | CASSRGQGIVKPDEAFF | TGCGCCAGCAGCCGCGGACAGGGGATCGTTAAACCGGATGAAGCTTTCTTT
15 | TRBJ1-3 | - | TRBV5-1 | - | CASSLDRVGGNTIYF | TGCGCCAGCAGCTTGGACAGGGTTGGTGGAAACACCATATATTTT
10 | TRBJ1-2 | - | TRBV9 | - | CASRGSEETF | TGTGCCAGCAGGGGGAGTGAGGAGACCTTC
16 | TRBJ2-3 | - | TRBV27 | - | CASSLYPTDRTDTQYF | TGTGCCAGCAGTTTATACCCGACAGACCGCACAGATACGCAGTATTTT
14 | TRBJ2-7 | - | TRBV5-6 | TRBD1 | CASSAGTGFYEQYF | TGTGCCAGCAGCGCCGGGACAGGGTTCTACGAGCAGTACTTC
16 | TRBJ2-7 | - | TRBV6-1 | TRBD1 | CASSEPDRYPPYEQYF | TGTGCCAGCAGTGAACCGGACAGGTACCCCCCATACGAGCAGTACTTC
14 | TRBJ2-7 | - | TRBV6-5 | TRBD2 | CASSSESSGYEQYF | TGTGCCAGCAGTTCGGAGTCTAGCGGGTACGAGCAGTACTTC
14 | TRBJ1-1 | once | TRBV7-9 | TRBD1 | CASNKGQVHTEAFF | TGTGCCAGCAACAAAGGACAGGTTCACACTGAAGCTTTCTTT
14 | TRBJ2-7 | - | TRBV28 | - | CASSLRGHSYEQYF | TGTGCCAGCAGTTTACGGGGACATTCATACGAGCAGTACTTC
14 | TRBJ2-3 | - | TRBV7-2 | - | CASSSWTAPDTQYF | TGTGCCAGCAGCTCCTGGACAGCCCCAGATACGCAGTATTTT
15 | TRBJ2-1 | - | TRBV29-1 | TRBD2 | CRAEGSGRTDNEQFF | TGCAGGGCGGAGGGGAGCGGGAGGACCGACAATGAGCAGTTCTTC
12 | TRBJ2-3 | - | TRBV27 | - | CASSQGSDTQYF | TGTGCCAGCAGCCAGGGGTCAGATACGCAGTATTTT
15 | TRBJ2-1 | - | TRBV27 | - | CASGYGTPAPDEQFF | TGTGCCAGCGGTTACGGGACCCCAGCTCCGGATGAGCAGTTCTTC
15 | TRBJ1-2 | - | TRBV6-1 | - | CASSEVGRGNYGYTF | TGTGCCAGCAGTGAAGTTGGTAGGGGGAACTATGGCTACACCTTC
12 | TRBJ2-3 | - | TRBV7-9 | - | CASSETLDTQYF | TGTGCCAGCAGCGAGACCTTAGATACGCAGTATTTT
12 | TRBJ2-3 | - | TRBV5-4 | - | CASSEWTDTQYF | TGTGCCAGCAGTGAATGGACAGATACGCAGTATTTT
17 | TRBJ2-7 | - | TRBV18 | TRBD1 | CASSPPTPGQVSYEQYF | TGTGCCAGCTCACCGCCCACTCCGGGACAGGTTTCCTACGAGCAGTACTTC
10 | TRBJ2-1 | - | TRBV2 | - | CASGPGQQFF | TGTGCCAGCGGTCCAGGCCAGCAGTTCTTC
16 | TRBJ1-2 | - | TRBV7-9 | TRBD1 | CASSSTLRGRLYGYTF | TGTGCCAGCAGCTCAACCCTCAGGGGGCGTTTGTATGGCTACACCTTC
14 | TRBJ2-7 | - | TRBV7-9 | TRBD1 | CASSPGTGNGEQYF | TGTGCCAGCAGTCCCGGGACAGGGAATGGCGAGCAGTACTTC
14 | TRBJ2-1 | - | TRBV11-2 | - | CASSLTNPLTEQFF | TGTGCCAGCAGCTTGACGAATCCTCTCACCGAGCAGTTCTTC
13 | TRBJ2-7 | - | TRBV5-6 | - | CASSYGTAVEQYF | TGTGCCAGCAGTTATGGGACGGCCGTAGAGCAGTACTTC
13 | TRBJ2-7 | - | TRBV4-3 | - | CASSQDTSYEQYF | TGCGCCAGCAGCCAAGACACGTCCTACGAGCAGTACTTC
15 | TRBJ2-2 | - | TRBV2 | - | CASSGRGRGTGELFF | TGTGCCAGCAGTGGTCGGGGGAGAGGTACCGGGGAGCTGTTTTTT
15 | TRBJ2-1 | - | TRBV7-9 | - | CASSFKETRDWEQFF | TGTGCCAGCAGCTTTAAAGAGACCCGAGATTGGGAGCAGTTCTTC
15 | TRBJ2-2 | - | TRBV6-5 | - | CASSYTHLNTGELFF | TGTGCCAGCAGTTACACACACCTGAACACCGGGGAGCTGTTTTTT
14 | TRBJ2-3 | - | TRBV7-9 | - | CASTLTGRPDTQYF | TGTGCCAGCACCCTGACCGGGAGACCGGATACGCAGTATTTT
16 | TRBJ2-1 | - | TRBV5-6 | TRBD2 | CASSLAGLAGLNEQFF | TGTGCCAGCAGCTTGGCTGGGCTAGCGGGATTAAATGAGCAGTTCTTC
17 | TRBJ1-5 | - | TRBV6-4 | - | CASSDSMGIHSNQPQHF | TGTGCCAGCAGTGACTCGATGGGAATCCATAGCAATCAGCCCCAGCATTTT
18 | TRBJ2-2 | - | TRBV5-1 | TRBD2 | CASSLSSGSRKGAGELFF | TGCGCCAGCAGCTTATCTAGCGGGAGCCGAAAGGGGGCCGGGGAGCTGTTTTTT
12 | TRBJ2-7 | - | TRBV7-9 | - | CASSRDLYEQYF | TGTGCCAGCAGCCGGGATCTCTACGAGCAGTACTTC
18 | TRBJ2-2 | - | TRBV6-4 | TRBD2 | CASSDERGGGSYTGELFF | TGTGCCAGCAGTGACGAAAGGGGCGGCGGGAGTTACACCGGGGAGCTGTTTTTT
16 | TRBJ2-1 | - | TRBV29-1 | TRBD2 | CSVDWTSGSSYNEQFF | TGCAGCGTTGATTGGACTAGCGGGAGCTCCTACAATGAGCAGTTCTTC
14 | TRBJ1-1 | - | TRBV28 | - | CASSLSRVYTEAFF | TGTGCCAGCAGTTTGAGCAGGGTATACACTGAAGCTTTCTTT
12 | TRBJ2-7 | - | TRBV2 | - | CASRPGTYEQYF | TGTGCCAGCAGGCCAGGGACCTACGAGCAGTACTTC
14 | TRBJ1-2 | once | TRBV2 | - | CASGEQSLSYGYTF | TGTGCCAGCGGTGAACAGAGTTTAAGCTATGGCTACACCTTC
12 | TRBJ2-1 | once | TRBV30 | - | CAWGGPFNEQFF | TGTGCCTGGGGGGGACCTTTCAATGAGCAGTTCTTC
16 | TRBJ2-1 | - | TRBV7-9 | TRBD1 | CASSLVGTGIYNEQFF | TGTGCCAGCAGCTTAGTCGGGACAGGAATATACAATGAGCAGTTCTTC
17 | TRBJ2-7 | - | TRBV11-2 | - | CASSRDGLGDLDYEQYF | TGTGCCAGCAGCCGAGATGGCCTGGGGGATTTGGACTACGAGCAGTACTTC
16 | TRBJ1-1 | - | TRBV10-3 | - | CAISESKRHLNTEAFF | TGTGCCATCAGTGAGTCGAAGAGGCACCTGAACACTGAAGCTTTCTTT
14 | TRBJ2-7 | - | TRBV7-9 | TRBD1 | CASRPDRDLYEQYF | TGTGCCAGCCGCCCGGACAGGGACCTCTACGAGCAGTACTTC
14 | TRBJ2-1 | - | TRBV14 | - | CASSQRLVRNEQFF | TGTGCCAGCAGCCAAAGACTAGTCCGCAATGAGCAGTTCTTC
15 | TRBJ2-3 | - | TRBV9 | - | CASSVEGGFTDTQYF | TGTGCCAGCAGCGTAGAAGGGGGTTTTACAGATACGCAGTATTTT